The text below deals with one T cell receptor (beta chain). Its antigen is currently unknown. This sample is part of a study of T cells in localized non-small cell lung cancer. Study-wide points: It remains possible that heterogeneity exists, since only one tumor region was sequenced.

The table came from immunoSEQ multiplex PCR; TCRdb's copy has only in-frame clones and leaves some out. The sample carries tens of thousands of clones, about 90% recorded once. The sequencing used peripheral blood, collected before any cancer treatment. The receptor's source is a woman aged 35-75 years with stage I lung adenocarcinoma.

DNA of the CDR3: TGTGCCAGCAGCGTTCCGGGACTAGGAGAGACCCAGTACTTC. Encoded protein: CASSVPGLGETQYF. The chain employs TRBV9 and TRBJ2-5; 8 bases are a match to TRBD2. CDR1 is SGDLS and CDR2 is YYNGEE in the germline V gene. With V trimmed by 2 bases and J by 4 bases, 4 bases remained unmatched. The CDR3 is made up of 14 amino acids.